A selection of T cell receptor beta chains follows, all from one sample in a study of cytotoxic CD8 clonotypes in ibrutinib-treated CLL. The protocol was immunoSEQ multiplex PCR, while the TCRdb copy is restricted to in-frame clones and leaves out a portion. The sample has about 140,000 clones, more than 75% seen once. The sample here was PBMCs, taken after 24 months of ibrutinib treatment. All receptors come from a human donor with chronic lymphocytic leukemia. CDR3s include the opening cysteine and the closing phenylalanine or tryptophan. A D gene is named only where the DNA matches it firmly. Part of the rows lack a size; the others show once, few, many or a class for expanded clones.

v_call	clone_size	j_call	d_call	cdr3_nt	cdr3_aa
TRBV2	NA	TRBJ1-1	NA	TGTGCCAGCACCCAAGACAGGTACGAAGCTTTCTTT	CASTQDRYEAFF
TRBV5-1	medium-sized	TRBJ1-3	TRBD1	TGCGCCAGCAGCCCGGGACAGGGGGCTGGGGACACCATATATTTT	CASSPGQGAGDTIYF
TRBV7-9	once	TRBJ1-1	TRBD1	TGTGCCAGCAGCTCCCGGGACAGGCTGAACACTGAAGCTTTCTTT	CASSSRDRLNTEAFF
TRBV7-8	NA	TRBJ2-2	NA	TGTGCCAGCAGCCCCAGGGGTTGGGGGAGCACCGGGGAGCTGTTTTTT	CASSPRGWGSTGELFF
TRBV20-1	NA	TRBJ1-1	NA	TGCAGTACCAGGAAGAACACTGAAGCTTTCTTT	CSTRKNTEAFF
TRBV7-6	NA	TRBJ2-7	NA	TGTGCCAGCAGTAAAGCCGACTACGGGGAGCAGTACTTC	CASSKADYGEQYF
TRBV18	NA	TRBJ1-4	NA	TGTGCCAGCTCACCCCAGGGTGGATGGGAAAAACTGTTTTTT	CASSPQGGWEKLFF
TRBV19	NA	TRBJ1-1	TRBD1	TGTGCCAGTAGTATAGTGGGACAGGGGGCTGAAGCTTTCTTT	CASSIVGQGAEAFF
TRBV23-1	NA	TRBJ2-7	NA	TGCGCCAGCAGTCAATCGATCGCCGAAACCCTCAGGGGCCGCTCCTACGAGCAGTACTTC	CASSQSIAETLRGRSYEQYF
TRBV7-8	NA	TRBJ2-7	NA	TGTGCCAGCAGCCCCCAGGGGGAGCAGTACTTC	CASSPQGEQYF
TRBV28	NA	TRBJ1-2	TRBD1	TGTGCCAGCAGTTTAGTACAGGGGGTTTACGGCACCTTC	CASSLVQGVYGTF
TRBV7-2	once	TRBJ2-3	NA	TGTGCCAGCAGCCCCCAGACTAGTTGGGGAGATACGCAGTATTTT	CASSPQTSWGDTQYF
TRBV7-9	NA	TRBJ2-7	NA	TGTGCCAGCAGCTCCCCGACTGGGCAGTACTTC	CASSSPTGQYF
TRBV28	NA	TRBJ2-7	NA	TGTGCCAGCAGTTTAGGGCAGACCGGGAGGCAGTACTTC	CASSLGQTGRQYF
TRBV30	few	TRBJ1-4	NA	TGTGCCTGGGCGGGAGGTGGAAAACTGTTTTTT	CAWAGGGKLFF
TRBV29-1	medium-sized	TRBJ1-2	TRBD1	TGCAGCGTTGAGACAGGGGGCTTCGGCTACACCTTC	CSVETGGFGYTF
TRBV4-2	many	TRBJ2-3	NA	TGTGCCAGCAGCCAATCACTAGGGGGCACAGATACGCAGTATTTT	CASSQSLGGTDTQYF
TRBV7-8	NA	TRBJ2-2	TRBD2	TGTGCCAGCGGGACTAGCGTTAGCGGCGGGGAGCTGTTTTTT	CASGTSVSGGELFF
TRBV6-5	NA	TRBJ1-4	NA	TGTGCCAGCGGTCCAGGGCTGAGCGAAAAACTGTTTTTT	CASGPGLSEKLFF
TRBV7-9	NA	TRBJ1-2	TRBD1	TGTGCCAGCAGCTTCTTTTTCGGGACAGGGGCAAACTATGGCTACACCTTC	CASSFFFGTGANYGYTF